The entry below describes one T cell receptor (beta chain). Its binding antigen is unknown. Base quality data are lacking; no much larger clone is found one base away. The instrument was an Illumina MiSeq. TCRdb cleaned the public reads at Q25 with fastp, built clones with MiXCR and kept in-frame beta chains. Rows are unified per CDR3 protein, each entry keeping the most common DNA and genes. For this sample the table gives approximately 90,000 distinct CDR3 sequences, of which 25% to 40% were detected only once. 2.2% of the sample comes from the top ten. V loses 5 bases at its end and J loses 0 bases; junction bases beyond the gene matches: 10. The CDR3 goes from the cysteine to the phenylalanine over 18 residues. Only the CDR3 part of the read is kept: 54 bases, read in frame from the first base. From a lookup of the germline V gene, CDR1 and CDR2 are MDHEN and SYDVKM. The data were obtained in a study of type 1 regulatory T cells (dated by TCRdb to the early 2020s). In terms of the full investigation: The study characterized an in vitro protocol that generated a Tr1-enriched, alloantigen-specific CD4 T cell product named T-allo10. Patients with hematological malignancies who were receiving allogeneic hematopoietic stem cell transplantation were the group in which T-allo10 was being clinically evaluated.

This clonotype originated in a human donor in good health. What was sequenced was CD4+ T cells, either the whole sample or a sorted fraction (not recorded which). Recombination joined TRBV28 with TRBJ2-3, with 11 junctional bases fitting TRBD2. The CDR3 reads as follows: CASSPTLTSGKSTDTQYF. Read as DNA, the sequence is TGTGCCAGCAGTCCGACCTTGACTAGCGGGAAAAGCACAGATACGCAGTATTTT.